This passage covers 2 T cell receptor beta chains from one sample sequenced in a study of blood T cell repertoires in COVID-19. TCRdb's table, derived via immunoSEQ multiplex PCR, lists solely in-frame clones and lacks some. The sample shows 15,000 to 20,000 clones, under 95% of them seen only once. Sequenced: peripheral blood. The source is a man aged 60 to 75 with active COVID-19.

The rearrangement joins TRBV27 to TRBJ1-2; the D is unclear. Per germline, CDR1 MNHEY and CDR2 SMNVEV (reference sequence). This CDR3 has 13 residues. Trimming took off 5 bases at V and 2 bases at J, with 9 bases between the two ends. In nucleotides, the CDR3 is TGTGCCAGCAGTCGTGATAGAAACTATGGCTACACCTTC. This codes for CASSRDRNYGYTF.

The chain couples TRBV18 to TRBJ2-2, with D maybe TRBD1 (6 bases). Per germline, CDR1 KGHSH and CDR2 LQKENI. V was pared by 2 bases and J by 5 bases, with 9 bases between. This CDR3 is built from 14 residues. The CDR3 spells CASSPGGSTGELFF. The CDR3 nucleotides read TGTGCCAGCTCACCAGGGGGCAGTACCGGGGAGCTGTTTTTT.